This T cell receptor (beta chain) was profiled in a study of T cell responses to AZD1222 COVID-19 vaccine. Germline V CDR1 and CDR2: SGHRS, YFSETQ. There are 11 residues in the CDR3. V dropped 5 bases and J dropped 2 bases, with 1 base sitting between them. This clone was seen only a few times. Within the sample, other DNA sequences also encode this same CDR3. Clones were sequenced by immunoSEQ multiplex PCR, and TCRdb holds only the in-frame ones, with some missing. The sample has about 140,000 clones; 85% to 95% are singletons. J is TRBJ2-2 and V is TRBV5-1; D ambiguous. The sequences come from peripheral blood, collected on day 0 of AZD1222 vaccination. The clonotype originates from an adult in good health. Written as DNA, the CDR3 is TGCGCCAGCAGTAACACCGGGGAGCTGTTTTTT. This encodes CASSNTGELFF.